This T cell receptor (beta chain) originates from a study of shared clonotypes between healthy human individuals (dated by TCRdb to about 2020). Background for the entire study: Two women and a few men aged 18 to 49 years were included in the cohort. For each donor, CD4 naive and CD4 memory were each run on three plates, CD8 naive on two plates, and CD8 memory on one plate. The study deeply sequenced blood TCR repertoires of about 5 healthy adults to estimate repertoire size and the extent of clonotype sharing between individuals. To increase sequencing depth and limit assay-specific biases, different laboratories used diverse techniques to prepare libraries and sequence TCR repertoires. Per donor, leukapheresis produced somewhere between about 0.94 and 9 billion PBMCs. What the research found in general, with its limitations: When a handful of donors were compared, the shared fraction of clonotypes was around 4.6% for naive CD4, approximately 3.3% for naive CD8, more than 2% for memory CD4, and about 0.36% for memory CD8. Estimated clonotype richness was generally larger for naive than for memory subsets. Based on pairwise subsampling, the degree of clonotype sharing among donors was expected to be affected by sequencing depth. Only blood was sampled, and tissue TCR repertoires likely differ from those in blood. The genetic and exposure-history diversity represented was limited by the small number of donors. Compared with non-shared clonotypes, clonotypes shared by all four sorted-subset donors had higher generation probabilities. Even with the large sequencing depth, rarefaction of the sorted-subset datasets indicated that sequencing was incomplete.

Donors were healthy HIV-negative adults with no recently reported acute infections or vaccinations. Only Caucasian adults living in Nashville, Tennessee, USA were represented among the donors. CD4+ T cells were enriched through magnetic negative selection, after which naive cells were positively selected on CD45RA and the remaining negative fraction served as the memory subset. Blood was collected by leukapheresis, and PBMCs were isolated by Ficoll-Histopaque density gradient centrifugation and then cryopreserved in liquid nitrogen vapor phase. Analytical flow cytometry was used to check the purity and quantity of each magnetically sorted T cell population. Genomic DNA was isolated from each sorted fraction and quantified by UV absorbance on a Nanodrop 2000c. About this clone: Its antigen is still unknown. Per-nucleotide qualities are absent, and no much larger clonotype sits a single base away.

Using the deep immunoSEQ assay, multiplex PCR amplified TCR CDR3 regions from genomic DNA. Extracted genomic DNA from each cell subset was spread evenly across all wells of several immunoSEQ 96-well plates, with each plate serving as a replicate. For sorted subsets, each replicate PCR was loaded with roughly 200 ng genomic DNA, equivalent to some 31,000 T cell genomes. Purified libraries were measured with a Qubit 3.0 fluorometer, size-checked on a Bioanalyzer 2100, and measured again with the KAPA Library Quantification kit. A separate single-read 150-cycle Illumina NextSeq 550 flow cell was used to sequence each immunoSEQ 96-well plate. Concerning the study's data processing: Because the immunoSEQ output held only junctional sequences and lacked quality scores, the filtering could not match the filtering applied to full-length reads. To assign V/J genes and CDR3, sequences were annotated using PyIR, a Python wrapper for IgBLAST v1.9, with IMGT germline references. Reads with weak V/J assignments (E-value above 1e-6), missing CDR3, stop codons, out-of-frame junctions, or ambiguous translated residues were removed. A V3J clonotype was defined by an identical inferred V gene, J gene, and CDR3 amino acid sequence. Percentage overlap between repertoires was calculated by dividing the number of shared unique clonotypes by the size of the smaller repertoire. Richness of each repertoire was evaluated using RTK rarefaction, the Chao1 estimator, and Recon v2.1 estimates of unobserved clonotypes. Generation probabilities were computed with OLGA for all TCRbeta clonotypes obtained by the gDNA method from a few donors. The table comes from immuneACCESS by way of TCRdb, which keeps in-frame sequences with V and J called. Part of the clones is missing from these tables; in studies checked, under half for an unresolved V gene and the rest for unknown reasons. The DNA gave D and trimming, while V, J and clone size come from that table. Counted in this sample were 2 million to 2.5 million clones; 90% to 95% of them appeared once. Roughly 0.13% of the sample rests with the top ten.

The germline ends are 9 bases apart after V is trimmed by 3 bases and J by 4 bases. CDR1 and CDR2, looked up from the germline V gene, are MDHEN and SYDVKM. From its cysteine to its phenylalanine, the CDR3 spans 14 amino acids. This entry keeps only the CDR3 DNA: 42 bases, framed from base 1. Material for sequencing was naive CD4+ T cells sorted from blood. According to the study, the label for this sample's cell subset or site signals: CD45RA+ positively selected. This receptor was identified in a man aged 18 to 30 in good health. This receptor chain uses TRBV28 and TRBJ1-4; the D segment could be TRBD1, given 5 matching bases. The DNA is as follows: TGTGCCAGCAGTTTTCGGGGGAATAATGAAAAACTGTTTTTT. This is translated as CASSFRGNNEKLFF.